The sequence of this T cell receptor (beta chain) was determined in a study of T cells after yellow fever vaccination. Broader study findings: Boosting was followed by the reappearance of most primary-vaccination clones (roughly 95% CD4, 85% to 90% CD8). Researchers cautioned that FACS-sorted repertoires could harbor abundant clonotypes contaminating from the bulk population.

Template switching with 5'RACE generated the TCR cDNA and added a universal primer site and UMIs. TCRdb recomputed calls from the 5' RACE reads with MiXCR, one row per CDR3 protein. The sample records approximately 600,000 distinct CDR3 sequences, 12% being singletons. CDR3 length: 13 residues. In germline, CDR1 is SQVTM, CDR2 ANQGSEA. Concerning this clonotype: Its specificity is not known.

The V call is TRBV29-1, the J call TRBJ2-2, with TRBD2 identical over 7 bases. The TCR comes from a young man who received the YFV17D yellow fever vaccine. The sample in question was PBMCs, obtained on the day of the yellow fever booster vaccination. DNA of the CDR3: TGCAGTGGGGGGGGTTCAAACACCGGGGAGCTGTTTTTT. Translation gives CSGGGSNTGELFF.